The present T cell receptor beta chain was sequenced within a study of shared clonotypes between healthy human individuals. For the study at large: Used for every donor were three CD4 naive, three CD4 memory, two CD8 naive and one CD8 memory plate.

Findings of the study overall: Of the naive CD4 clonotypes, around 4.7% were shared across a handful of donors.

All of the donors resided in Nashville, Tennessee, and each was a Caucasian adult. In the authors' workflow: For the immunoSEQ data, sequences were junction-only without quality scores, so filtering differed. Repertoires were generated with immunoSEQ multiplex PCR, while TCRdb's copy carries only in-frame clones and drops some. Clone size and the V and J calls come from that table; the DNA yielded D and trimming. The sample yields approximately 340,000 clones, around 67% seen once. On this clone: What it binds is not known.

Source material: memory CD4+ T cells sorted from blood. Subset indicated: CD45RA-negative fraction. This TCR was sampled from a man between 25 and 39 years old in good health.

This CDR3 is CASSLVWGLALNEQFF. The CDR3 region has the DNA TGCGCCAGCAGCTTGGTTTGGGGACTAGCCCTCAATGAGCAGTTCTTC. The chain uses TRBV5-1 and TRBJ2-1; 9 bases are shared with TRBD2. Germline V gene lookup returns CDR1 SGHRS and CDR2 YFSETQ. J gave up 6 bases and V 0 bases, and 7 bases lay outside the gene matches. CDR3 length equals 16 residues.